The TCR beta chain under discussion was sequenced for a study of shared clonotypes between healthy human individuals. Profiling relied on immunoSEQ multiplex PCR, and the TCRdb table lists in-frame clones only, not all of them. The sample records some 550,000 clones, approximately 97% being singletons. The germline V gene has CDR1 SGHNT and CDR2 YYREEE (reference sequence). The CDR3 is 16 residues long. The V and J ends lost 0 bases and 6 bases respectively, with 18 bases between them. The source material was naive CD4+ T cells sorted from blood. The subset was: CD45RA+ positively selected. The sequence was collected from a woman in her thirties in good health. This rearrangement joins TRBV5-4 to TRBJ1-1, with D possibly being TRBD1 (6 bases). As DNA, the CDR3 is TGTGCCAGCAGCTTGGGGGGGACACAGGGAAGCGCTGAAGCTTTCTTT. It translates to CASSLGGTQGSAEAFF.